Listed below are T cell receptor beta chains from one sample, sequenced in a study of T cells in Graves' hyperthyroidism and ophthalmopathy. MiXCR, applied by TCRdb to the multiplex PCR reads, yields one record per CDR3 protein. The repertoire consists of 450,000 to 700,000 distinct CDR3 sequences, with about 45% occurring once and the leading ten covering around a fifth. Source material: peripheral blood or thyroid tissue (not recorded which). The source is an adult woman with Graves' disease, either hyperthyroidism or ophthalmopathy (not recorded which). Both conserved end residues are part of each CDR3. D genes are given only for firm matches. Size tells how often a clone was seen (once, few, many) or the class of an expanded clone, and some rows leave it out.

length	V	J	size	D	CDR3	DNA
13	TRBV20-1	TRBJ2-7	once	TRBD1	CSAGQGLSYEQYF	TGCAGTGCTGGACAGGGACTTTCCTACGAGCAGTACTTC
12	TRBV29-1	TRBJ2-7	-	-	CSLGGELYEQYF	TGCAGCTTAGGGGGGGAGCTCTACGAGCAGTACTTC
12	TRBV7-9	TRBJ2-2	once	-	CASSIGDGELFF	TGTGCCAGCAGCATAGGGGACGGGGAGCTGTTTTTT
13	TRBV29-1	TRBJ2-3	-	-	CSVGARGGDTQYF	TGCAGCGTTGGGGCCAGAGGGGGAGATACGCAGTATTTT
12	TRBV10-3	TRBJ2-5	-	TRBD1	CAIRGQKGTQYF	TGTGCCATCAGGGGACAGAAGGGGACCCAGTACTTC
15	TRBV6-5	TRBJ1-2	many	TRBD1	CASNPAGTGFYGYTF	TGTGCCAGCAACCCCGCCGGGACAGGGTTCTATGGCTACACCTTC
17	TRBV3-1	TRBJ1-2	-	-	CASSQDRLGGLYYGYTF	TGTGCCAGCAGCCAAGACCGACTGGGGGGCTTATACTATGGCTACACCTTC
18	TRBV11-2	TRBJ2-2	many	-	CASSPGRFLVAVTGELFF	TGTGCCAGCAGCCCCGGTCGGTTCTTGGTAGCGGTCACCGGGGAGCTGTTTTTT
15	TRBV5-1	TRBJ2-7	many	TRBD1	CASSSEGQGYNEQYF	TGCGCCAGCAGTTCTGAAGGACAGGGGTACAACGAGCAGTACTTC
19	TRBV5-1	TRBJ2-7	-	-	CASSLFISLRDSNSYEQYF	TGCGCCAGCAGCTTGTTTATATCCCTCCGGGACTCCAACTCCTACGAGCAGTACTTC
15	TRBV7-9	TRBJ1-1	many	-	CASSFRPGLDTEAFF	TGTGCCAGCAGCTTCAGACCGGGACTTGATACTGAAGCTTTCTTT
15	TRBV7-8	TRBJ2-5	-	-	CASSYRGGGQETQYF	TGTGCCAGCAGCTACAGGGGAGGGGGCCAAGAGACCCAGTACTTC
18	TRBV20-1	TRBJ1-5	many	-	CSARQGSRPTYSNQPQHF	TGCAGTGCTAGACAGGGATCCCGCCCCACATATAGCAATCAGCCCCAGCATTTT
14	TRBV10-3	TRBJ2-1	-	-	CAISEFKGNNEQFF	TGTGCCATCAGTGAGTTCAAGGGTAACAATGAGCAGTTCTTC